This T cell receptor (beta chain) was sequenced during a study of OX40 agonist ivuxolimab in advanced cancers. Study-wide findings and caveats: Clonal expansion among partial responders at 0.1-3.0 mg/kg ranked near the lowest.

As regards this clone: Its antigen is unknown.

Libraries were prepared by immunoSEQ multiplex PCR; TCRdb keeps only in-frame clonotypes and omits some of them. The table shows about 52,000 clones, with 90% to 95% occurring only once. The CDR3 totals 15 residues. The V gene lost 3 bases and the J gene lost 4 bases, with 14 bases spanning the gap. Looked up from germline, CDR1 is SGHDT and CDR2 is YYEEEE. The receptor was isolated from an adult with an advanced solid tumor such as melanoma, head and neck, liver or kidney cancer. The source material was CD4+ or CD8+ T cells sorted from blood, sampled in a trial of the OX40 agonist ivuxolimab. This chain joins TRBV5-6 and TRBJ1-5; tentatively, D is TRBD1 (6 bases). CDR3 sequence (DNA): TGTGCCAGCAGCTCGGGGGGCCGGGGGAATCAGCCCCAGCATTTT. It encodes CASSSGGRGNQPQHF. Drawing the rest from reference TRBV5-6 and TRBJ1-5, the complete variable domain is DAGVTQSPTHLIKTRGQQVTLRCSPKSGHDTVSWYQQALGQGPQFIFQYYEEEERQRGNFPDRFSGHQFPNYSSELNVNALLLGDSALYLCASSSGGRGNQPQHFGDGTRLSIL.